Sequencing of this TCR beta chain was carried out in a study of response to subunit inactivated influenza vaccine. V was trimmed by 8 bases and J by 9 bases, leaving 22 bases between them. Germline CDR1 SQVTM, CDR2 ANQGSEA. This CDR3 is 13 amino acids long. TCRdb reprocessed the RT-PCR reads with MiXCR, giving one entry per CDR3 protein. The sample lists 500,000 to 600,000 distinct CDR3 sequences, roughly 12% seen once, with 10% to 13% in the top ten. General study findings and limits: Few additional T cells are recruited per seasonal influenza vaccination, authors suggested.

This clonotype has only a few counts. Its antigen is not known. The rearrangement joins TRBV29-1 to TRBJ2-5; possibly TRBD2 for D (6 bases). This clonotype was sampled from a man aged 45-60 years who received an inactivated influenza vaccine. Sequencing used PBMCs from blood, obtained on the day of vaccination. CDR3 region: CSTDRDFENPQYF. DNA of the CDR3: TGCAGCACAGACCGGGACTTTGAAAACCCCCAGTACTTC.